This T cell receptor (beta chain) emerged from a study of cytomegalovirus exposure and HLA in healthy donors. Study findings and constraints: Associated with cytomegalovirus, according to the listing, were around 170 TCR beta chains. The authors later found TCR association rates varying by HLA locus, with DRB1 most and HLA-C fewest.

Details on this clone: The antigen is not known.

Between the trimmed V and J ends, which lost 5 bases and 3 bases, there was a span of 14 bases. CDR1 is SEHNR, CDR2 FQNEAQ, per germline (reference sequence). The CDR3 consists of 14 residues. 60 Vbeta and 13 Jbeta primers were used in PCR. Profiled with immunoSEQ multiplex PCR; TCRdb holds only in-frame clones, not every one. The data hold roughly 260,000 clones, with 80% to 90% observed a single time. The sequencing sample was made of PBMCs. The chain recombines TRBV7-9 with TRBJ2-7; maybe TRBD2 (6 bases). This sequence originates from a woman between 40 and 55 years old in good health and CMV-seropositive. CDR3 in DNA: TGTGCCAGCAGCCCGGAGGGGTATTACTACGAGCAGTACTTC. It is translated as CASSPEGYYYEQYF.